This T cell receptor (beta chain) was obtained from a study of T cells in Graves' hyperthyroidism and ophthalmopathy. At least ten counts were recorded for this clonotype. Its antigen is unknown. Findings and limits, study-wide: Prediction of ophthalmopathy progression came a median 6.5 months pre-onset.

Authors of the study amplified TCR beta CDR3 regions from RNA transcripts. HTBI primers were used for first-round RT-PCR of the TCR CDR3. A single record per CDR3 protein comes from TCRdb applying MiXCR to the multiplex PCR reads. The sample holds roughly 93,000 distinct CDR3 sequences; roughly 56% are singletons and the top ten take about 25%. For Graves' hyperthyroidism to be stable, ophthalmopathy could not progress within 18 months. Patients were excluded for uncontrolled infection, other autoimmune disease, pregnancy or lactation. An approximately 10 ml volume of fresh peripheral blood provided the PBMCs. Per germline, CDR1 MNHEY and CDR2 SMNVEV (reference sequence). The length of the CDR3 is 12 residues. The V gene lost 4 bases and the J gene lost 1 base, with 5 bases spanning the gap.

This receptor was taken from a woman in her thirties or forties with Graves' hyperthyroidism. This sequence joins TRBV27 and TRBJ2-7; D unclear. Material: blood. The CDR3 here is CASSSRSYEQYF. For the CDR3, the DNA is TGTGCCAGCAGTTCCCGTTCCTACGAGCAGTACTTC.